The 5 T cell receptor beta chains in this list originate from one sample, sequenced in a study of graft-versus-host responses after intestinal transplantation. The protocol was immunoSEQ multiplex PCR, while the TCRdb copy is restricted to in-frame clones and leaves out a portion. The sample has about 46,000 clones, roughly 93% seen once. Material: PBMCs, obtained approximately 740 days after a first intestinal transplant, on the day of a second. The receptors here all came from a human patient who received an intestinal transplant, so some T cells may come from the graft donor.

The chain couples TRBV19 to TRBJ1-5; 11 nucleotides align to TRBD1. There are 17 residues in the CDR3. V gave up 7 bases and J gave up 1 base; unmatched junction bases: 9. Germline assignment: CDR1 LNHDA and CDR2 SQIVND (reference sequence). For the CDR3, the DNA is TGTGCCAGTAAGAGGACAGGGGGCGCACGGAGCAATCAGCCCCAGCATTTT. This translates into CASKRTGGARSNQPQHF.

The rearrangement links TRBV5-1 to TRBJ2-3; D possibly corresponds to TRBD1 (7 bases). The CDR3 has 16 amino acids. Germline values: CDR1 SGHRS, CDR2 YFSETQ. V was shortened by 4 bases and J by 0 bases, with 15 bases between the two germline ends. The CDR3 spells CASSGRTGPSTDTQYF. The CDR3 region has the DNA TGCGCCAGCAGCGGGAGGACAGGTCCTAGCACAGATACGCAGTATTTT.

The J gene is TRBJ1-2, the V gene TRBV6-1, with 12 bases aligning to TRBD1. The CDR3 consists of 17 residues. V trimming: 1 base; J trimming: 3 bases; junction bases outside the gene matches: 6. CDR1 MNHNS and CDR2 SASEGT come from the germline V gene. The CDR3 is CASSEGLGQGAYYGYTF. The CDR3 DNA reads TGTGCCAGCAGTGAAGGTCTGGGACAGGGGGCGTACTATGGCTACACCTTC.

The CDR3 sequence: CASSELGSIEFGYTF. The CDR3 DNA reads TGCGCCAGCAGTGAGCTCGGTTCTATCGAATTTGGCTACACCTTC. The gene calls are TRBV10-2 and TRBJ1-2; unclear D gene. The V end was cut by 2 bases, the J end by 7 bases, with 17 bases between. The CDR3 loop spans 15 amino acids. In germline, CDR1 is WSHSY, CDR2 SAAADI.

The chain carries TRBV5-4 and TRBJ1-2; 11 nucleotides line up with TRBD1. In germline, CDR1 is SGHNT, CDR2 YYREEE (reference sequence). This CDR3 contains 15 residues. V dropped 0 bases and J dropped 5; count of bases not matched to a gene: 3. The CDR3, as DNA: TGTGCCAGCAGCTTGGGGGACAGGGGGGAATATGGCTACACCTTC. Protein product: CASSLGDRGEYGYTF.